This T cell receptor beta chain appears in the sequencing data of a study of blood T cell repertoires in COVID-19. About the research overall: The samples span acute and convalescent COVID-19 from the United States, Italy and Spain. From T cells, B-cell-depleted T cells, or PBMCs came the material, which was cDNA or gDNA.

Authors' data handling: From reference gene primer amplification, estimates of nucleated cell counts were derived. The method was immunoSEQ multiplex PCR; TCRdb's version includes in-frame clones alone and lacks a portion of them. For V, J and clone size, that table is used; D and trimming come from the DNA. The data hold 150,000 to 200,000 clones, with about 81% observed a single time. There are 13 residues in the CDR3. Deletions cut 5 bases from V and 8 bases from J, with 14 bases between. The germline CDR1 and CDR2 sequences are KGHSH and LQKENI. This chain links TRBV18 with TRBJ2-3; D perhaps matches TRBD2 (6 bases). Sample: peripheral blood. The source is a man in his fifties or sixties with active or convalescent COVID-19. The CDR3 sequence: CASSTDWGGTQYF. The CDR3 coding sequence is TGTGCCAGCTCAACCGACTGGGGAGGTACGCAGTATTTT.